This is a list of T cell receptor beta chains from one sample in a study of spatial heterogeneity in lung cancer. A single record per CDR3 protein comes from TCRdb applying MiXCR to the 5' RACE reads. This table has about 25,000 distinct CDR3 sequences, around 6% appearing once. The starting material was PBMCs, obtained at follow-up. The receptors originated from a male donor with early-stage non-small cell lung cancer. The CDR3 runs from the conserved cysteine through the conserved F or W. Fields, in order: clone size, J gene, V gene, D gene, CDR3 DNA, CDR3 protein. The D gene is left open where the match is weak. A clone size is listed for some rows: how often the clone was seen (once, few, many), or a class if it is expanded.

clone_size: .; j_call: TRBJ1-6; v_call: TRBV20-1; d_call: .; cdr3_nt: TGCAGTGCTAGAGATCACGGCGTGAACTCCTATAATTCACCCCTCCACTTT; cdr3_aa: CSARDHGVNSYNSPLHF
clone_size: .; j_call: TRBJ2-5; v_call: TRBV6-5; d_call: .; cdr3_nt: TGTGCCAGCAGTTACTCTCTTGTTCCGGGGGCCCAGTACTTC; cdr3_aa: CASSYSLVPGAQYF
clone_size: many; j_call: TRBJ2-1; v_call: TRBV20-1; d_call: TRBD1; cdr3_nt: TGCAGTGCTAGAGGCCGGGACAGGACCTACAATGAGCAGTTCTTC; cdr3_aa: CSARGRDRTYNEQFF
clone_size: many; j_call: TRBJ2-4; v_call: TRBV6-2/TRBV6-3; d_call: TRBD1; cdr3_nt: TGTGCCAGCAGTAACAGGGGGCGTAAAGACATTCAGTACTTC; cdr3_aa: CASSNRGRKDIQYF
clone_size: few; j_call: TRBJ1-1; v_call: TRBV7-9; d_call: .; cdr3_nt: TGTGCCAGCAGCTTAGTCGTCTGGGGCCCTGAAGCTTTCTTT; cdr3_aa: CASSLVVWGPEAFF
clone_size: many; j_call: TRBJ2-3; v_call: TRBV29-1; d_call: .; cdr3_nt: TGCAGCGTTGTCTGGGGTTCTAGCACAGATACGCAGTATTTT; cdr3_aa: CSVVWGSSTDTQYF
clone_size: .; j_call: TRBJ2-7; v_call: TRBV6-6; d_call: TRBD1; cdr3_nt: TGTGCCAGCACAGGACAGGGTGTCTACGAGCAGTACTTC; cdr3_aa: CASTGQGVYEQYF
clone_size: many; j_call: TRBJ2-1; v_call: TRBV10-3; d_call: TRBD2; cdr3_nt: TGTGCCATCAGGGGTAGCGGGGCAACCTCCTACAATGAGCAGTTCTTC; cdr3_aa: CAIRGSGATSYNEQFF
clone_size: many; j_call: TRBJ2-7; v_call: TRBV12-5; d_call: TRBD1; cdr3_nt: TGTGCTAGTGGTTTGGTACGTCAGACAGGGGTGCCCTACGAGCAGTACTTC; cdr3_aa: CASGLVRQTGVPYEQYF
clone_size: many; j_call: TRBJ2-2; v_call: TRBV28; d_call: .; cdr3_nt: TGTGCCAGCAGTTTAGGAGGGGGCGGCAACACCGGGGAGCTGTTTTTT; cdr3_aa: CASSLGGGGNTGELFF
clone_size: few; j_call: TRBJ2-5; v_call: TRBV12-3/TRBV12-4; d_call: .; cdr3_nt: TGTGCCAGCAGATATCAAGAGACCCAGTACTTC; cdr3_aa: CASRYQETQYF
clone_size: many; j_call: TRBJ2-2; v_call: TRBV12-3/TRBV12-4; d_call: .; cdr3_nt: TGTGCCAGCAGTTTAGTGAGATTCTCCGGGGAGCTGTTTTTT; cdr3_aa: CASSLVRFSGELFF
clone_size: many; j_call: TRBJ2-3; v_call: TRBV24-1; d_call: .; cdr3_nt: TGTGCCACCAGTGCGGGGACTCCCAGCGATACGCAGTATTTT; cdr3_aa: CATSAGTPSDTQYF
clone_size: many; j_call: TRBJ1-1; v_call: TRBV6-2/TRBV6-3; d_call: .; cdr3_nt: TGTGCCAGCAGTTACAGGCTGAACACTGAAGCTTTCTTT; cdr3_aa: CASSYRLNTEAFF
clone_size: .; j_call: TRBJ2-2; v_call: TRBV5-1; d_call: TRBD2; cdr3_nt: TGCGCCAGCAGCCCCGGGGGGGGCGGAACCGGGGAGCTGTTTTTT; cdr3_aa: CASSPGGGGTGELFF
clone_size: few; j_call: TRBJ2-1; v_call: TRBV6-5; d_call: TRBD2; cdr3_nt: TGTGCCAGCAGTTACTCGACTAGCGGGGAGGTAAATGAGCAGTTCTTC; cdr3_aa: CASSYSTSGEVNEQFF